This TCR beta chain is from a study of blood T cell repertoires in COVID-19. Assay: immunoSEQ multiplex PCR; the TCRdb copy retains only in-frame clones and omits some. The table shows fewer than 350,000 clones, with 80% to 95% occurring only once. The CDR3 is made up of 14 amino acids. V was trimmed by 5 bases and J by 4 bases, leaving 16 bases between them. Germline CDR1 reads DFQATT; CDR2 reads SNEGSKA (reference sequence). The chain combines TRBV20-1 with TRBJ2-3; D gene uncertain. Material: peripheral blood. The clonotype originates from a woman in her twenties or thirties with COVID-19, enrolled during active disease. The CDR3 protein is CSAGGGLEADTQYF. Here the CDR3 DNA reads TGCAGTGCTGGTGGCGGTTTAGAGGCAGATACGCAGTATTTT.